This T cell receptor (beta chain) was identified in a study of identical twins. Study conclusions and caveats: Diverse VJ usage suggested most zero-insertion clonotypes were not invariant T cells. The abundant beta clonotypes from cord blood had fewer insertions, and memory repertoires had none of this.

V was clipped by 0 bases and J by 1 base, with 9 bases between them. From germline, CDR1 is MGHRA and CDR2 YSYEKL. The CDR3 is 15 amino acids. TCRdb reprocessed the 5' RACE reads with MiXCR, giving one entry per CDR3 protein. The table includes about 920,000 distinct CDR3 sequences, 9% to 15% detected once. There are a few counts of this clonotype. Antigen unknown. In addition, the sample was reused for a study of yellow fever vaccine responses in identical twins.

The receptor was derived from a woman between 18 and 29 years old in good health. Material for sequencing was PBMCs. The V call is TRBV4-1, the J call TRBJ1-1, with no clear D. CDR3 sequence (DNA): TGCGCCAGCAGCCAAGATTCGGGGTGGAACACTGAAGCTTTCTTT. Residues: CASSQDSGWNTEAFF.